This record concerns one TCR beta chain sequence. The CDR3 loop spans 13 amino acids. CDR1 and CDR2 from the germline V gene are SGHRS and YFSETQ. V was pared by 1 base and J by 5 bases, with 2 bases of the junction left unmatched. These data belong to a study of cytomegalovirus exposure and HLA in healthy donors. Both 60 Vbeta primers and 13 Jbeta primers went into the PCR. Method: immunoSEQ multiplex PCR; TCRdb's copy keeps in-frame clones and lacks some. The sample records roughly 120,000 clones, about 79% being singletons. The sequencing sample was made of PBMCs. This rearrangement joins TRBV5-1 to TRBJ2-5; TRBD2 matches at 7 bases. The sequence was obtained from a man aged 18 to 30 in good health and CMV-seronegative. CDR3 region: CASSLMRGETQYF. For the CDR3, the DNA is TGCGCCAGCAGCTTGATGCGGGGGGAGACCCAGTACTTC.